The clone carrying this T cell receptor beta chain was seen only a few times. Its antigen is unidentified. This entry belongs to a study of T-cell reconstitution after alpha-beta-depleted transplantation in children. CDR3 length: 14 amino acids. Trimming removed 3 bases from V and 6 bases from J, with 11 bases in between. The germline V gene has CDR1 MDHEN and CDR2 SYDVKM. Unique molecular identifiers were used in preparing the TCRbeta library. TCRdb used MiXCR to reprocess the PCR reads, holding one entry per CDR3 protein. The sample consists of fewer than 700,000 distinct CDR3 sequences, about 21% of them appearing once. Study-wide points: T-cell numbers and diversity one year post-transplant derived largely from freshly generated T cells. In patients about two months after transplant, alpha-beta T cells reportedly arose from several hundred expanded graft clones. Surviving recipient T cells and thymic progenitors accounted for the high day-60 TCRbeta diversity observed in some patients.

The chain combines TRBV28 with TRBJ2-2; possibly TRBD2 for D (6 bases). The clonotype comes from a boy in the first two years of life who had a stem cell transplant for acute myeloid leukemia, so the T cells may come from the graft donor. The material sequenced was PBMCs, mostly from graft donor cells, taken 360 days after TCRalphabeta/CD19-depleted stem cell transplant. CDR3 sequence (DNA): TGTGCCAGCAGTTTTTACCGGGGGTCCGGGGAGCTGTTTTTT. It codes for CASSFYRGSGELFF.